A selection of T cell receptor beta chains follows, all from one sample in a study of beta chain features in type 1 diabetes. Only in-frame clones appear in the TCRdb table, and some are missing; sequencing was by immunoSEQ multiplex PCR. The data contain 350,000 or so clones, about 19% of them singletons. The material sequenced was naive CD4+ T cells from blood. The source of these receptors is a woman aged 18 to 35 in good health. Each CDR3 is given with its conserved first and last residue. Fields, in order: V gene, D gene, J gene, clone size, CDR3 DNA, CDR3 protein. D genes are given only for firm matches. Clone sizes are given selectively: once, few, many, or a class where the clone is expanded.

>TRBV6-5|-|TRBJ2-7|-
TGTGCCAGCAGTACAGACTACGAGCAGTACTTC
CASSTDYEQYF
>TRBV30|-|TRBJ1-1|-
TGTGCCTGGAGTGAGCCCTCTGCTGAAGCTTTCTTT
CAWSEPSAEAFF
>TRBV5-1|-|TRBJ1-2|-
TGCGCCAGCAGCGTTGACAACTACTATGGCTACACCTTC
CASSVDNYYGYTF
>TRBV11-2|TRBD2|TRBJ2-7|-
TGTGCCAGCAGCTGGGACGGCGGGGGGGAGCAGTACTTC
CASSWDGGGEQYF
>TRBV5-4|TRBD1|TRBJ1-2|-
TGTGCCAGCAGCGCCGGGGACAGATCTAACTATGGCTACACCTTC
CASSAGDRSNYGYTF
>TRBV4-1|-|TRBJ2-1|few
TGCGCCAGCAGCCAAGATGGGGCCGCCAACAATGAGCAGTTCTTC
CASSQDGAANNEQFF
>TRBV7-6|-|TRBJ1-5|-
TGTGCCAGCAGCCCTAGTGGGGGCCAGCCCCAGCATTTT
CASSPSGGQPQHF
>TRBV6-1|-|TRBJ1-2|-
TGTGCCAGCAGTGACCCCCCGAGGGATGCTAACTATGGCTACACCTTC
CASSDPPRDANYGYTF
>TRBV29-1|-|TRBJ2-1|few
TGCAGCGTTGAAGGGCACAATGAGCAGTTCTTC
CSVEGHNEQFF
>TRBV4-2|TRBD2|TRBJ2-7|-
TGTGCCAGCAGCCAGATCCCTAGCGGGGACCACGAGCAGTACTTC
CASSQIPSGDHEQYF
>TRBV29-1|TRBD2|TRBJ2-3|-
TGCAGCGTAGATTCGGGACTAGCGGGAGCAGATACGCAGTATTTT
CSVDSGLAGADTQYF
>TRBV2|TRBD2|TRBJ2-2|-
TGTGCCAGCACCGTACTAGCGGCCACCGGGGAGCTGTTTTTT
CASTVLAATGELFF
>TRBV9|TRBD2|TRBJ2-1|-
TGTGCCAGCAGCGTCCAGACTAGCGGGGGGTTAAATGAGCAGTTCTTC
CASSVQTSGGLNEQFF
>TRBV7-9|TRBD2|TRBJ2-7|-
TGTGCCAGCAGCTCCCTTGGCGGGAGCTCCTACGAGCAGTACTTC
CASSSLGGSSYEQYF
>TRBV25-1|-|TRBJ1-4|-
TGTGCCAGCAGTGTAAACAGTGCAACTAATGAAAAACTGTTTTTT
CASSVNSATNEKLFF
>TRBV7-3|TRBD1|TRBJ2-5|-
TGTGCCAGCAGCCGACAGGGCCTGGGGGAGACCCAGTACTTC
CASSRQGLGETQYF
>TRBV5-6|-|TRBJ2-2|few
TGTGCCAGCAGCTTGTTACAGGCAACCGGGGAGCTGTTTTTT
CASSLLQATGELFF
>TRBV6-5|TRBD1|TRBJ1-1|few
TGTGCCAGCAGTTACACAGGGGGCACTGAAGCTTTCTTT
CASSYTGGTEAFF
>TRBV7-2|-|TRBJ2-3|-
TGTGCCAGCAGCTCACTAAACACAGATACGCAGTATTTT
CASSSLNTDTQYF
>TRBV6-5|TRBD2|TRBJ2-7|-
TGTGCCAGCAGTTCGATGGGGACTAGCGGGGCCTACGAGCAGTACTTC
CASSSMGTSGAYEQYF
>TRBV30|-|TRBJ2-5|few
TGTGCCTGGCTCGAACAAGGAGGGGAGACCCAGTACTTC
CAWLEQGGETQYF
>TRBV30|TRBD1|TRBJ1-1|-
TGTGCCTGGAGTCCCCAGGGGGTCACTGAAGCTTTCTTT
CAWSPQGVTEAFF
>TRBV4-1|-|TRBJ1-3|-
TGCGCCAGCAGCCCAGTCCGGGGGGAAGACACCATATATTTT
CASSPVRGEDTIYF
>TRBV29-1|-|TRBJ2-7|few
TGCAGCGTTGAAGATCGTGACTCACCAGAGGGCCGCGAGCAGTACTTC
CSVEDRDSPEGREQYF
>TRBV29-1|TRBD1|TRBJ2-7|few
TGCAGCGTAGTTAGGACAGGGAGCTCCTACGAGCAGTACTTC
CSVVRTGSSYEQYF
>TRBV7-3|-|TRBJ2-7|-
TGTGCCAGCAGCCCCGGACGGGGCTACGAGCAGTACTTC
CASSPGRGYEQYF
>TRBV6-9|-|TRBJ1-6|-
TGTGCCAGCAGGGGTCAGGAAAATTCACCCCTCCACTTT
CASRGQENSPLHF
>TRBV5-4|-|TRBJ2-1|few
TGTGCCAGGCTAATGGCCCAAGTCCCCGACGGAGGAGCGGGCGGCAATGAGCAGTTCTTC
CARLMAQVPDGGAGGNEQFF
>TRBV6-5|TRBD1|TRBJ2-7|-
TGTGCCAGCAGTTACCGACACACAGGGGGATACGAGCAGTACTTC
CASSYRHTGGYEQYF
>TRBV5-1|-|TRBJ2-1|few
TGCGCCAGCAGCTTGGGAGGGAGGGAGCAGTTCTTC
CASSLGGREQFF
>TRBV29-1|-|TRBJ1-4|few
TGCAGCGGTGGTGGGGCGACCGAAAAACTGTTTTTT
CSGGGATEKLFF
>TRBV20-1|-|TRBJ2-7|-
TGCAGTGCTAGTCTCGGCGGGGAGCAGTACTTC
CSASLGGEQYF
>TRBV2|-|TRBJ2-2|-
TGTGCCAGCAGTGTGGTCGGCGGGGAGCTGTTTTTT
CASSVVGGELFF
>TRBV18|TRBD1|TRBJ2-7|-
TGTGCCAGCTCACCAAGAACAGGGGAGAGCGAGCAGTACTTC
CASSPRTGESEQYF
>TRBV4-2|TRBD1|TRBJ2-2|-
TGTGCCAGCAGCCATGGAGACAGGGACACCGGGGAGCTGTTTTTT
CASSHGDRDTGELFF
>TRBV9|-|TRBJ2-7|few
TGTGCCAGCAGCGTAGAAGGAGGGGAGCTCTACGAGCAGTACTTC
CASSVEGGELYEQYF
>TRBV7-3|TRBD1|TRBJ2-7|few
TGTGCCAGGTCCGGGACAGGGGCCTACGAGCAGTACTTC
CARSGTGAYEQYF
>TRBV7-2|-|TRBJ2-1|few
TGTGCCAGCAGCTTATACTTAGAGAACAATGAGCAGTTCTTC
CASSLYLENNEQFF
>TRBV5-1|-|TRBJ1-2|-
TGCGCCAGCAGCTTGGACTTATTGGTTGATGGCTACACCTTC
CASSLDLLVDGYTF
>TRBV10-3|-|TRBJ2-1|few
TGTGCCATCAGTGAACGGACAGCTAACAATGAGCAGTTCTTC
CAISERTANNEQFF
>TRBV23-1|-|TRBJ1-1|few
TGCGCCAGCAACAGGGCAGTGAACACTGAAGCTTTCTTT
CASNRAVNTEAFF
>TRBV5-1|-|TRBJ2-4|-
TGCGCCAGCAGCTTGCCCGGGAGTTACATTCAGTACTTC
CASSLPGSYIQYF
>TRBV9|-|TRBJ2-3|-
TGTGCCAGCAGCGTAAGCCACGGGGTGGTCACAGATACGCAGTATTTT
CASSVSHGVVTDTQYF
>TRBV5-1|TRBD1|TRBJ2-5|-
TGCGCCAGCAGCTTGGGGGACAGGCAAGAGACCCAGTACTTC
CASSLGDRQETQYF
>TRBV7-2|TRBD1|TRBJ1-2|-
TGTGCCAGCAGCTTAGAAACAGGGGGCGCTGGGTATGGCTACACCTTC
CASSLETGGAGYGYTF
>TRBV2|-|TRBJ2-1|few
TGTGCCAACAACAGGGAGTCCTACAATGAGCAGTTCTTC
CANNRESYNEQFF
>TRBV7-2|TRBD1|TRBJ1-2|few
TGTGCCAGCAGCTCCGGACAGGTTCCCAACTATGGCTACACCTTC
CASSSGQVPNYGYTF
>TRBV29-1|TRBD1|TRBJ2-2|-
TGCAGCGTTGGAGGGACAGGGAACACCGGGGAGCTGTTTTTT
CSVGGTGNTGELFF
>TRBV13|TRBD2|TRBJ2-1|-
TGTGCCAGCAGCTCGACCGAGGGACTAGCGGGGGGGCCGGAAAATGAGCAGTTCTTC
CASSSTEGLAGGPENEQFF
>TRBV5-1|-|TRBJ1-5|-
TGCGCCAGCAGTCTTGTCGGGGGTGATCAGCCCCAGCATTTT
CASSLVGGDQPQHF
>TRBV30|-|TRBJ2-3|few
TGTGCCGCGACTAACCCTCGCGGGTCAAGCACAGATACGCAGTATTTT
CAATNPRGSSTDTQYF
>TRBV5-4|TRBD2|TRBJ2-7|few
TGTGCCAGCAGCTCCGGGACTAGCGGGAGGGCCTACGAGCAGTACTTC
CASSSGTSGRAYEQYF
>TRBV27|-|TRBJ1-2|-
TGTGCCAGCAGCCCCCAGGGTTATGGCTACACCTTC
CASSPQGYGYTF
>TRBV29-1|-|TRBJ2-3|-
TGCAGCGTTGAGCCGGGGGTCGACAAAGATACGCAGTATTTT
CSVEPGVDKDTQYF
>TRBV11-2|TRBD1|TRBJ2-6|-
TGTGCCAGCAGGCTCGGGACAGGGGGATATGGGGCCAACGTCCTGACTTTC
CASRLGTGGYGANVLTF
>TRBV27|-|TRBJ1-1|-
TGTGCCAGCAGTTCATCGAGGCGAGGCACTGAAGCTTTCTTT
CASSSSRRGTEAFF
>TRBV4-3|TRBD2|TRBJ2-7|few
TGCGCCAGCAGCAGAACTAGCGGGGGGACCTCCTACGAGCAGTACTTC
CASSRTSGGTSYEQYF
>TRBV11-2|-|TRBJ2-1|few
TGTGCCAGCAGCTTAGATCTTATCCAGGTGCAGTTCTTC
CASSLDLIQVQFF
>TRBV4-1|-|TRBJ1-4|few
TGCGCCAGCAGCCAACTGACAGTTAATGAAAAACTGTTTTTT
CASSQLTVNEKLFF
>TRBV5-5|-|TRBJ2-3|few
TGTGCCAGCAGCTTGGAAGCTGAGGTCAGTACGCAGTATTTT
CASSLEAEVSTQYF